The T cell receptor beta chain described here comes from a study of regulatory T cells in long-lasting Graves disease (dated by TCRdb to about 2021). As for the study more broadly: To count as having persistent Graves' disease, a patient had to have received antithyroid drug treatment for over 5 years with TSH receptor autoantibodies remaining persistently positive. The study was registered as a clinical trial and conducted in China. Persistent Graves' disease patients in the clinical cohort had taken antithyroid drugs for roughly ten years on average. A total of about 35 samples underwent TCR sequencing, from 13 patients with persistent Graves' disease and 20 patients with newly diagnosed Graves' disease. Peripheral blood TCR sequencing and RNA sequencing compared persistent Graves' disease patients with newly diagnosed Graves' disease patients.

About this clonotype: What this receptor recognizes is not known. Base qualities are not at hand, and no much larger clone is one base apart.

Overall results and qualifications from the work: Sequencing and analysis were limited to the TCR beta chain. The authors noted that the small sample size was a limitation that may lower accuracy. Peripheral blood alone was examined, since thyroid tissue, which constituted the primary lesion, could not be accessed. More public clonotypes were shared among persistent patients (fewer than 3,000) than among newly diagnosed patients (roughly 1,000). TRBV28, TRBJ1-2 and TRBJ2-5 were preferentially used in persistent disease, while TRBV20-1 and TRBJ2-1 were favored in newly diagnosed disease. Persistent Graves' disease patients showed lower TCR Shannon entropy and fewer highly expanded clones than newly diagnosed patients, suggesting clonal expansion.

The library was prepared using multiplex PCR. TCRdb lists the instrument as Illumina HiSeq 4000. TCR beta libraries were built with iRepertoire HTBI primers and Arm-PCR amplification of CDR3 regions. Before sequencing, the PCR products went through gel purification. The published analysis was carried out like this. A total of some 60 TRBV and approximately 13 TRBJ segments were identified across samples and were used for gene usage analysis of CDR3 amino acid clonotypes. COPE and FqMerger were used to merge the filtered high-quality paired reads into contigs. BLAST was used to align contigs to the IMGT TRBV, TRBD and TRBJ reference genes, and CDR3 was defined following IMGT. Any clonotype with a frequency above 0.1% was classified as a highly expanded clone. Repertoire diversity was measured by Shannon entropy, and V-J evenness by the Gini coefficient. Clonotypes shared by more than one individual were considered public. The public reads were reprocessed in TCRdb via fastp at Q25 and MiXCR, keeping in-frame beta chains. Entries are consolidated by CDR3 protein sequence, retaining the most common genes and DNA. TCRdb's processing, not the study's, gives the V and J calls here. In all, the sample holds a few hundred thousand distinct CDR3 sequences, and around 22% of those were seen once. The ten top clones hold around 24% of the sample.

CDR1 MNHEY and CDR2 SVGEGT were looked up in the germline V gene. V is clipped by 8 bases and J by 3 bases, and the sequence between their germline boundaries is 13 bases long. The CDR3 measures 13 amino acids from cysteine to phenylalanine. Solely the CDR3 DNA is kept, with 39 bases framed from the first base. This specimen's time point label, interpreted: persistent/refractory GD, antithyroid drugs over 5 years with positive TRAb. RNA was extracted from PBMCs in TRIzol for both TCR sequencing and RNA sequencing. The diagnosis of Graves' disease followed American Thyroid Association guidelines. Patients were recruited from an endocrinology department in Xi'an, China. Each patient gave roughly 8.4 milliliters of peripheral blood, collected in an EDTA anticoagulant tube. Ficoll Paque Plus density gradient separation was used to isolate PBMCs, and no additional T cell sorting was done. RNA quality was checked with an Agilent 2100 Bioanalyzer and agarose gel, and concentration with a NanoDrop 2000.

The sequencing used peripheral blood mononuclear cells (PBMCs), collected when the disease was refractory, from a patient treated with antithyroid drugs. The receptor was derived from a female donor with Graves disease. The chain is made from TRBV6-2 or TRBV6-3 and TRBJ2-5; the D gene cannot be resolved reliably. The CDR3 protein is CASGWLREETQYF. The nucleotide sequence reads TGTGCCAGCGGATGGCTGCGCGAAGAGACCCAGTACTTC.